The 15 T cell receptor beta chains listed next were all sequenced from one sample in a study of CD8 T cells in ankylosing spondylitis. MiXCR was run by TCRdb on the 5' RACE reads, yielding one entry per CDR3 protein. The table lists roughly 240,000 distinct CDR3 sequences, 8% to 9% of them singletons, with roughly 4.9% in the top ten. Sequences were obtained from blood, either unsorted or a sorted T cell fraction (not recorded which). These receptors were obtained from a female donor with ankylosing spondylitis or in good health (not recorded which).

This clonotype was observed many times. The chain recombines TRBV9 with TRBJ2-2; 9 bases are a match to TRBD1. CDR1 SGDLS and CDR2 YYNGEE come from the germline V gene. V lost 4 bases and J lost 3; bases outside the gene matches: 10. This CDR3 comprises 17 residues. The CDR3 sequence is CASSQLGTGSYTGELFF. Written as DNA, the CDR3 is TGTGCCAGCAGCCAACTAGGGACAGGGAGCTACACCGGGGAGCTGTTTTTT.

The V and J genes are TRBV7-9 and TRBJ1-1, with 7 positions matching TRBD1. The CDR3 is 13 amino acids. V gave up 5 bases and J gave up 11 bases; unmatched junction bases: 11. Germline lookup yields CDR1 SEHNR and CDR2 FQNEAQ (reference sequence). DNA of the CDR3: TGTGCCAGCAGCCAATCTAGGGGGCAAGGGGCTTTCTTT. Protein: CASSQSRGQGAFF.

The sample holds many counts of this clonotype. The gene calls are TRBV7-9 and TRBJ1-4; no clear D. The CDR3 spans 14 residues. V shed 4 bases and J shed 11 bases, with 17 bases lying between them. Germline-derived CDR1 and CDR2 are SEHNR and FQNEAQ (reference sequence). DNA of the CDR3: TGTGCCAGCAGCTCCCCCGTGGGTAGTACTAAACTGTTTTTT. Translated, it gives CASSSPVGSTKLFF.

This clonotype has more than one count but fewer than ten. V gene TRBV7-9 combines with J gene TRBJ2-5; D is perhaps TRBD1 (5 bases). The CDR3 loop spans 16 amino acids. CDR1 and CDR2 (germline): SEHNR, FQNEAQ (reference sequence). The germline V and J ends were trimmed by 2 bases and 7 bases, with 20 bases remaining between them. The CDR3: CASSLRSGAKDGTQYF. The CDR3 nucleotides are TGTGCCAGCAGCTTACGGTCTGGGGCGAAGGATGGGACCCAGTACTTC.

This clonotype was detected many times. This chain joins TRBV5-5 and TRBJ1-4, with 7 bases aligning to TRBD1. The germline gives CDR1 SGHKS, CDR2 YYEKEE (reference sequence). There are 16 residues in the CDR3. V gave up 0 bases and J gave up 2 bases; unmatched junction bases: 4. The CDR3 DNA reads as TGTGCCAGCAGCTTGGCCGCGACAGGGACTAATGAAAAACTGTTTTTT. Amino acids: CASSLAATGTNEKLFF.

V is TRBV6-6 and J is TRBJ1-1; no reliable D call. CDR1 and CDR2 from the germline V gene are MNHNY and SVGAGI (reference sequence). The length of the CDR3 is 13 residues. Trimming removed 8 bases from V and 1 base from J, with 11 bases in between. The CDR3 sequence: CASLENWNTEAFF. For the CDR3, the DNA is TGTGCCAGCCTCGAAAATTGGAACACTGAAGCTTTCTTT.

This clonotype was detected many times. The chain uses TRBV5-1 and TRBJ2-7; TRBD1 might be the D (6 bases). Trimming took 0 bases from V and 6 from J, leaving 10 bases between them. This CDR3 is built from 13 residues. CDR1 is SGHRS and CDR2 is YFSETQ in the germline V gene. The CDR3 bases are TGCGCCAGCAGCTTGGTACAGGGAGCCGAGCAGTACTTC. Its translation: CASSLVQGAEQYF.

In its sample, this clonotype was seen many times. The rearrangement links TRBV4-2 to TRBJ2-1; the D is unclear. V shed 2 bases and J shed 6 bases, with 14 bases lying between them. The CDR3 spans 15 residues. The germline V gene encodes CDR1 LGHNA and CDR2 YNFKEQ. The CDR3 is CASSQLAIQGNEQFF. CDR3 sequence (DNA): TGTGCCAGCAGCCAACTGGCGATCCAAGGCAATGAGCAGTTCTTC.

Ten or more counts support this clonotype. The V call is TRBV20-1, the J call TRBJ2-3; 7 bases align to TRBD2. V dropped 0 bases and J dropped 5; count of bases not matched to a gene: 17. The CDR3 totals 18 residues. Germline V CDR1 and CDR2: DFQATT, SNEGSKA (reference sequence). The CDR3 nucleotides read TGCAGTGCTAGAGATCTTAGAATGAGCGGGAAGGCGGTAGATACGCAGTATTTT. This encodes CSARDLRMSGKAVDTQYF.

In this sample, this clonotype turned up many times. The rearrangement joins TRBV28 to TRBJ2-4, with 8 bases identical to TRBD2. J was trimmed by 14 bases and V by 5 bases; bases with no gene match: 8. From germline, CDR1 is MDHEN and CDR2 SYDVKM. The CDR3 consists of 12 residues. CDR3 sequence reads: CASSPTGGKEYF. In DNA, the CDR3 is TGTGCCAGCAGTCCCACGGGAGGGAAGGAGTACTTC.

This clonotype was seen at least ten times. The gene calls are TRBV19 and TRBJ2-3; D unresolved. V was shortened by 4 bases and J by 2 bases, with 7 bases between the two germline ends. Germline values: CDR1 LNHDA, CDR2 SQIVND (reference sequence). The CDR3 is made up of 13 amino acids. CDR3: CASSSGYTDTQYF. The CDR3 DNA reads as TGTGCCAGTAGTAGCGGTTACACAGATACGCAGTATTTT. Full variable domain (remainder filled in from reference TRBV19 and TRBJ2-3): DGGITQSPKYLFRKEGQNVTLSCEQNLNHDAMYWYRQDPGQGLRLIYYSQIVNDFQKGDIAEGYSVSREKKESFPLTVTSAQKNPTAFYLCASSSGYTDTQYFGPGTRLTVL.

The table lists this clonotype with a count of one. This sequence may be a read error, since a much larger clone differs from it by one base. This sequence joins TRBV12-3 or TRBV12-4 and TRBJ2-3, with 7 bases fitting TRBD1. The CDR3 spans 12 residues. The CDR3 region is CTSSWARQGQYF. The CDR3 coding sequence is TGTACCAGCAGTTGGGCGAGACAGGGGCAGTATTTT.

This chain connects TRBV7-9 to TRBJ2-5; no definite D call. The V end was cut by 2 bases, the J end by 5 bases, with 12 bases between. The V gene's germline CDR1 is SEHNR and CDR2 FQNEAQ (reference sequence). This CDR3 region has 14 residues. CDR3 in amino acids: CASSLTLSLETQYF. The CDR3 DNA sequence: TGTGCCAGCAGCTTAACACTCTCGTTGGAGACCCAGTACTTC.

In this sample, this clonotype turned up many times. The V call is TRBV20-1, the J call TRBJ2-7; the D call may be TRBD1 or TRBD2 (5 bases each). V gave up 6 bases and J gave up 1 base, with 22 bases separating them. The CDR3 is 16 amino acids. Germline V gives CDR1 DFQATT, CDR2 SNEGSKA (reference sequence). The CDR3 sequence: CSASPPELGESYEQYF. The CDR3 nucleotides read TGCAGTGCCTCCCCTCCGGAACTAGGGGAATCCTACGAGCAGTACTTC.

The genes are TRBV5-1 and TRBJ1-2; D might be TRBD1 (5 bases). The CDR3 covers 13 residues. Germline assignment: CDR1 SGHRS and CDR2 YFSETQ. V was cut by 4 bases and J by 8 bases, with 15 bases left in between. CDR3: CASSGDSGRGYTF. For the CDR3, the DNA is TGCGCCAGCAGCGGGGACTCCGGGAGGGGCTACACCTTC.